The present entry profiles one T cell receptor (beta chain) with its context. Its target is unknown. CDR3 size: 16 residues. Germline CDR1 reads PRHDT; CDR2 reads FYEKMQ (reference sequence). J gave up 7 bases and V 0 bases, and 3 bases lay outside the gene matches. CD4+ T cell IFNgamma after overnight CMV lysate exposure gave donor CMV status. The data derive from a study of naive and memory T cell subsets. Study findings and constraints: In naive cells, over 90% of TCR sequences were seen only once. A few larger clonotypes appeared in naive repertoires, especially CD8, possibly memory cells re-expressing CD45RA. Gini index rose across naive, CM, EM and EMRA in CD4 and CD8.

Both TRBC1 and TRBC2 were covered by a beta constant-region primer of two equimolar oligonucleotides. Ligated cDNA was amplified by four rounds of PCR with nested alpha and beta constant-region primers and SP2. TCRdb reprocessed the UMI-ligation and nested PCR reads via MiXCR and lists one record per CDR3 protein. This sample has about 99,000 distinct CDR3 sequences, with roughly 15% found just once. Sequenced sample: naive CD8+ T cells from blood. The receptor comes from a human donor in good health. The chain couples TRBV13 to TRBJ2-1; 13 positions match TRBD2. CDR3 protein: CASSLGGLAGQNEQFF. The CDR3 DNA reads as TGTGCCAGCAGCTTAGGGGGACTAGCGGGACAAAATGAGCAGTTCTTC.